These T cell receptor beta chains were read from a single sample in a study of identifying expanded T cells in peripheral blood. Assay used: immunoSEQ multiplex PCR; TCRdb lists only in-frame clones, some missing. The sample holds tens of thousands of clones, around 84% seen once. The sample taken for sequencing was blood. Receptors originate from a person between 18 and 75 years old in good health. CDR3s include the opening cysteine and the closing phenylalanine or tryptophan. D genes are given only for firm matches. Not all rows give a size; the values are once, few, many and, for expanded clones, a class.

abundance | d_gene | j_gene | v_gene | CDR3aa | CDR3nt
- | - | TRBJ1-4 | TRBV2 | CASSDDLDEKLFF | TGTGCCAGCAGTGATGACTTAGATGAAAAACTGTTTTTT
- | - | TRBJ2-7 | TRBV19 | CASGDGLYGQYF | TGTGCCTCCGGGGACGGGCTCTACGGGCAGTACTTC
- | TRBD2 | TRBJ2-2 | TRBV6-1 | CASSETSGNTGELFF | TGTGCCAGCTCTGAGACTAGCGGTAACACCGGGGAGCTGTTTTTT
- | TRBD1 | TRBJ2-1 | TRBV19 | CASSRGTATYNEQFF | TGTGCCAGTAGTAGAGGGACAGCTACCTACAATGAGCAGTTCTTC
- | TRBD1 | TRBJ1-5 | TRBV2 | CASSDTGAYQPQHF | TGTGCCAGCAGTGATACAGGGGCCTATCAGCCCCAGCATTTT
- | - | TRBJ1-5 | TRBV19 | CASTTDRENDQPQHF | TGTGCCAGCACCACGGACCGGGAGAACGATCAGCCCCAGCATTTT
- | - | TRBJ2-7 | TRBV4-3 | CASSQVTNNGGFSPRSF | TGCGCCAGCAGCCAAGTAACAAATAATGGCGGTTTTTCCCCCAGGAGCTTC
- | TRBD1 | TRBJ2-7 | TRBV2 | CASSEGHPGTASYEQYF | TGTGCCAGCAGTGAAGGCCACCCCGGGACAGCCTCCTACGAGCAGTACTTC
- | - | TRBJ1-1 | TRBV19 | CASSIKGGNTEAFF | TGTGCCAGTAGTATTAAAGGGGGGAACACTGAAGCTTTCTTT
- | - | TRBJ2-7 | TRBV28 | CASAVPGTSYEQYF | TGTGCCAGTGCAGTTCCCGGGACCTCCTACGAGCAGTACTTC
- | - | TRBJ1-4 | TRBV7-8 | CASSLTDIATNEKLFF | TGTGCCAGCAGCTTAACAGACATCGCAACTAATGAAAAACTGTTTTTT
- | - | TRBJ2-7 | TRBV11-2 | CASSLVGGSYEQYF | TGTGCCAGCAGCTTAGTTGGGGGTAGCTACGAGCAGTACTTC
few | - | TRBJ2-1 | TRBV28 | CASSLAEYNEQFF | TGTGCCAGCAGTTTAGCAGAGTACAATGAGCAGTTCTTC
- | - | TRBJ2-3 | TRBV19 | CASSLDSYSTNTQYF | TGTGCCAGTAGCCTGGACAGCTATAGCACAAATACGCAGTATTTT
- | TRBD2 | TRBJ2-7 | TRBV19 | CASSIEIAGVSDEQYF | TGTGCCAGTAGTATAGAAATAGCGGGAGTGAGTGACGAGCAGTACTTC
- | - | TRBJ1-5 | TRBV19 | CASSIVPRGGNQPQHF | TGTGCCAGTAGTATAGTCCCCAGGGGAGGCAATCAGCCCCAGCATTTT
few | TRBD2 | TRBJ2-1 | TRBV23-1 | CASSYSGRAYNEQFF | TGCGCCAGCAGCTACAGCGGGAGAGCCTACAATGAGCAGTTCTTC
- | - | TRBJ1-1 | TRBV21-1 | CASSSGQRGTMNTEAFF | TGTGCCAGCAGCTCGGGACAGAGGGGGACGATGAACACTGAAGCTTTCTTT
- | - | TRBJ2-5 | TRBV21-1 | CASKIVNLQETQYF | TGTGCCAGCAAGATCGTAAACCTCCAAGAGACCCAGTACTTC
- | - | TRBJ1-5 | TRBV28 | CASSPRRGGWAQPQHF | TGTGCCAGCAGCCCGAGGCGGGGGGGCTGGGCTCAGCCCCAGCATTTT
- | - | TRBJ1-4 | TRBV10-3 | CAISDVSRENEKLFF | TGTGCCATCAGTGACGTAAGCCGGGAAAATGAAAAACTGTTTTTT
- | TRBD1 | TRBJ2-4 | TRBV19 | CASTPDREEIIQYF | TGTGCCAGTACCCCGGACAGGGAAGAAATCATTCAGTACTTC
- | - | TRBJ2-7 | TRBV6-5 | CASSPTGYEQYF | TGTGCCAGCAGTCCCACGGGGTACGAGCAGTACTTC
- | - | TRBJ2-1 | TRBV5-1 | CASSPNDGDNEQFF | TGCGCCAGCAGCCCCAATGACGGTGACAATGAGCAGTTCTTC
few | TRBD1 | TRBJ1-2 | TRBV9 | CASGPGQTNYGYTF | TGTGCCAGCGGACCGGGACAGACTAACTATGGCTACACCTTC
few | TRBD1 | TRBJ1-2 | TRBV14 | CASSPQGASGYTF | TGTGCCAGCAGCCCTCAGGGGGCGAGTGGCTACACCTTC
- | - | TRBJ1-4 | TRBV7-8 | CASSLGSSEKLFF | TGTGCCAGCAGCTTAGGGTCAAGTGAAAAACTGTTTTTT
- | TRBD2 | TRBJ2-1 | TRBV28 | CASSFVLADNEQFF | TGTGCCAGCAGTTTCGTACTAGCGGACAATGAGCAGTTCTTC
- | - | TRBJ2-5 | TRBV7-2 | CASSLVGGLGETQYF | TGTGCCAGCAGCCTAGTGGGGGGGCTGGGGGAGACCCAGTACTTC
- | TRBD2 | TRBJ2-7 | TRBV7-2 | CASSLDLLAGRPYEQYF | TGTGCCAGCAGCTTAGATCTACTAGCGGGCCGTCCCTACGAGCAGTACTTC
- | TRBD1 | TRBJ1-2 | TRBV5-6 | CASSSHRGGYGYTF | TGTGCCAGCAGCTCTCACAGGGGTGGCTATGGCTACACCTTC
- | - | TRBJ1-4 | TRBV11-2 | CASSFGGTGEKLFF | TGTGCCAGCAGCTTTGGGGGGACTGGGGAAAAACTGTTTTTT
- | - | TRBJ1-1 | TRBV6-1 | CASIEGWTEAFF | TGTGCCAGCATTGAGGGGTGGACTGAAGCTTTCTTT
once | TRBD1 | TRBJ2-2 | TRBV5-4 | CASSLGDRVTGELFF | TGTGCCAGCAGCTTAGGGGACAGGGTGACCGGGGAGCTGTTTTTT